The 5 T cell receptor beta chains below were found in one sample sequenced in a study of patients and donors after allogeneic stem cell transplantation. TCRdb processed the RT-PCR reads anew with MiXCR; each CDR3 protein has one entry. In the table there are around 150,000 distinct CDR3 sequences, about 40% of which are singletons. Sequencing input: blood, either unsorted or a sorted T cell fraction (not recorded which). The receptors stem from a human donor who was either an allogeneic HSCT recipient or a stem cell or donor lymphocyte infusion donor (not recorded which). It is not recorded whose cells these are; they may come from a transplant donor.

V usage is TRBV9 and J usage is TRBJ1-1, with unresolved D. Trimming shortened V by 2 bases and J by 1 base, and 9 bases separated the two germline ends. CDR3 length: 14 amino acids. The germline V gene has CDR1 SGDLS and CDR2 YYNGEE. Written as DNA, the CDR3 is TGTGCCAGCAGCGTCGACGGCACGAACACTGAAGCTTTCTTT. Its translation is CASSVDGTNTEAFF.

This rearrangement joins TRBV3-1 to TRBJ2-3; D possibly corresponds to TRBD2 (5 bases). Germline V CDR1 and CDR2: LGHDT, YNNKEL (reference sequence). V was trimmed by 1 base and J by 6 bases, leaving 14 bases between them. The CDR3 extends over 15 amino acids. The CDR3, as DNA: TGTGCCAGCAGCCAAGGGAGGCTAGGGTCGGATACGCAGTATTTT. It yields the protein CASSQGRLGSDTQYF.

This clonotype was found a few times. The V call is TRBV20-1, the J call TRBJ2-3; 9 bases line up with TRBD2. The CDR3 spans 13 residues. The V gene's germline CDR1 is DFQATT and CDR2 SNEGSKA (reference sequence). The V and J ends lost 6 bases and 1 base, in that order; junction bases with no gene match: 2. CDR3 DNA sequence: TGCAGTGCCCAGCGGGGGGGCACAGATACGCAGTATTTT. Amino acid sequence: CSAQRGGTDTQYF.

This chain connects TRBV10-3 to TRBJ2-3; 10 bases are a match to TRBD1. Germline assignment: CDR1 ENHRY and CDR2 SYGVKD. V lost 8 bases, J lost 1 base, and 6 bases stayed unmatched. CDR3 length: 15 residues. The CDR3 protein is CAISSGTGGTDTQYF. CDR3 coding DNA: TGTGCCATCTCCTCTGGGACAGGGGGCACAGATACGCAGTATTTT.

This clonotype has more than one count but fewer than ten. The chain links TRBV11-2 to TRBJ1-5, with D perhaps TRBD1 (5 bases). The V gene's germline CDR1 is SGHAT and CDR2 FQNNGV. V lost 3 bases, J lost 6 bases, and 15 bases lay in between. CDR3 size: 15 residues. CDR3 in amino acids: CASSLWGTGGQPQHF. Written as DNA, the CDR3 is TGTGCCAGCAGCTTGTGGGGAACAGGTGGTCAGCCCCAGCATTTT.